The sequence of this TCR beta chain was determined in a study of high-grade serous ovarian cancer treatment subgroups. About the research overall: On average, just over 14,000 reads and 6,000 to 7,500 unique TCR beta rearrangements were obtained per sample. General study results and limits: CDR1 and CDR2 were left unanalyzed; analyses focused on CDR3. Bulk tumor TCR sequencing gave no spatial information. Same-patient tumor repertoires overlapped at about 0.1 to 0.8; different patients barely overlapped.

TCRdb keeps only in-frame clones here, not all; method: immunoSEQ multiplex PCR. The data hold about 4,000 clones, with about four fifths observed a single time. With respect to this clone: Its antigen is unknown.

The tumor samples were collected prior to definitive surgery or chemotherapy. V shed 4 bases and J 5 bases; nucleotides not matched to a gene: 13. Per germline, CDR1 MDHEN and CDR2 SYDVKM. This CDR3 is built from 16 residues. Source material: tumor tissue. The origin of this receptor is a human donor with high-grade serous ovarian cancer. The V gene is TRBV28, the J gene TRBJ2-5, with TRBD1 identical over 7 bases. The CDR3 loop is CASSSVDRVKGETQYF. For the CDR3, the DNA is TGTGCCAGCAGTTCCGTCGACAGGGTGAAAGGCGAGACCCAGTACTTC.